The present T cell receptor (beta chain) was sequenced within a study of cytomegalovirus exposure and HLA in healthy donors. This clone was found once. The CDR3 is made up of 14 amino acids. Trimming removed 4 bases at V and 1 base at J, with 10 bases between. The germline gives CDR1 WSHSY, CDR2 SAAADI. The data were produced by immunoSEQ multiplex PCR, yet TCRdb's version contains in-frame clones alone and is incomplete. In the table there are some 150,000 clones, around 90% of which are singletons. Sequenced: PBMCs. The chain combines TRBV10-2 with TRBJ1-1; D possibly corresponds to TRBD1 (5 bases). This clonotype was obtained from a man younger than 35 in good health and CMV-seronegative. The CDR3 bases are TGCGCCAGCAGTGTGGGGGAGGGGAACACTGAAGCTTTCTTT. It specifies CASSVGEGNTEAFF.